This TCR beta chain is drawn from a study of T cell responses to AZD1222 COVID-19 vaccine. Study-level results: Donors were chiefly white British, with a greater number of females, and clonal diversity was perhaps underestimated. Seropositivity was recorded at baseline in only a handful of AZD1222 recipients. CD4 TCRs covered the whole spike, strongest at regions 160-218 and 743-854.

Some clones are missing from TCRdb's copy, which holds only in-frame ones; the method was immunoSEQ multiplex PCR. Of approximately 100,000 clones listed, more than 90% are singletons. Worth noting for this clone: Antigen: not known.

V dropped 0 bases and J dropped 4 bases, with 12 bases sitting between them. Germline assignment: CDR1 MNHEY and CDR2 SMNVEV (reference sequence). The CDR3 covers 15 residues. Sequenced material: peripheral blood, taken on day 0 of AZD1222 vaccination. The rearrangement links TRBV27 to TRBJ1-1; maybe TRBD1 (6 bases). The source of this sequence is an adult in good health. The CDR3 sequence: CASSLSSARGTEAFF. CDR3 coding DNA: TGTGCCAGCAGTTTATCATCGGCCAGGGGCACTGAAGCTTTCTTT.